The 2 T cell receptor beta chains below all came from one sample that was sequenced in a study of cytomegalovirus exposure and HLA in healthy donors. Using immunoSEQ multiplex PCR, the repertoire was profiled, and TCRdb retains in-frame clones only, with some absent. Among tens of thousands of clones listed, 90% to 95% were seen once. Sequencing input: PBMCs. The receptors derive from a man younger than 35 in good health and CMV-seronegative.

V and J are TRBV13 and TRBJ1-6, with TRBD1 matching 8 bases. CDR1 PRHDT and CDR2 FYEKMQ come from the germline V gene (reference sequence). V trimming: 4 bases; J trimming: 6 bases; junction bases outside the gene matches: 8. The CDR3 length is 16 residues. The CDR3 DNA follows: TGTGCCAGCAGCTCATCCCGGACAGGGAGTAATTCACCCCTCCACTTT. Its protein is CASSSSRTGSNSPLHF.

This clone came up a few times. V is TRBV5-1 and J is TRBJ2-2; TRBD2 matches 9 bases. The CDR3 sequence is 15 residues long. V gave up 4 bases and J gave up 5 bases; unmatched junction bases: 6. Germline V lookup: CDR1 SGHRS, CDR2 YFSETQ. CDR3 bases: TGCGCCAGCAGCCCAAGCGGGGGGTTAACCGGGGAGCTGTTTTTT. It translates to CASSPSGGLTGELFF.